This note documents a single T cell receptor (beta chain) sequence. This clone was seen a few times. Its antigen target is currently unknown. There are no base qualities to consult, and no much larger clone falls within one base. This sample was included in a study of fetal regulatory T cell absence and autoimmunity (TCRdb year 2017). With regard to the full study: Exocrine pancreas autoimmunity was observed in the IPEX patients in the absence of clinical diabetes.

Genomic DNA, about 1.9-3.1 ug, was extracted from umbilical cord blood or frozen pancreas using the DNeasy Blood and Tissue Kit. Summary of the overall study and its limitations: TRB gene family usage was found to be broadly similar between cord blood and pancreas and to resemble published neonatal and adult repertoires. The oligoclonal enrichment was interpreted as support for antigen-driven autoimmunity in the pancreas before birth in IPEX syndrome. Compared with cord blood, the pancreas TCR compartment showed significant oligoclonal enrichment, and some top clones were enriched more than 85-fold.

The germline V gene provides CDR1 ENHRY and CDR2 SYGVKD. V is reduced by 2 bases and J by 0 bases, leaving a spacing of 5 bases between them. The CDR3, cysteine through phenylalanine, is 13 amino acids long. Only the CDR3 region is kept as DNA, spanning 39 bases read in frame from base 1. TCRbeta CDR3 regions were amplified and barcoded by two-step multiplex PCR on the immunoSEQ human TCRbeta survey platform. Sequencing of the libraries was done on Illumina instruments, and IgH was sequenced in parallel from the same samples. In the paper's pipeline: To remove PCR and sequencing errors, raw reads were filtered against the IMGT V, D, J definitions and then binned using a nearest-neighbor algorithm. A clone was defined as an identical nucleotide sequence, and differential abundance between tissues was tested with a Fisher exact test for each clone using a pFDR threshold of p<0.01. A minimum inclusion filter of 10 in either sample excluded clones with frequencies too low for statistical inference. The immunoSEQ Analyzer was used for pairwise clonal comparisons, while IMGT tools were used to assess gene family usage. Drawn from immuneACCESS, this table holds only the in-frame rearrangements with V and J called that TCRdb kept. Clones are partly lost; checked studies trace under half to an unresolved V gene and leave the rest unexplained. That table is the source of V, J and clone size, and D and trimming were worked out from the DNA. Within this sample are approximately 46,000 clones, with roughly 80% of them counted one time only. The ten largest account for 0.41% of the sample.

This TCR was sampled from a newborn boy with IPEX syndrome. Sequenced input: cord blood. The chain joins TRBV10-3 to TRBJ2-7, with the D gene call left open. In nucleotides, the sequence is TGTGCCATCAGTGAGGACAACTCCTACGAGCAGTACTTC. Translated, this gives CAISEDNSYEQYF.